These T cell receptor beta chains were read from a single sample in a study of T cells in Graves' hyperthyroidism and ophthalmopathy. TCRdb processed the multiplex PCR reads anew with MiXCR; each CDR3 protein has one entry. The sample includes hundreds of thousands of distinct CDR3 sequences, around 15% of them seen just once. Material for sequencing was blood. The origin of the receptors is a man in his late teens or twenties with Graves' ophthalmopathy. Each CDR3 is given with its conserved first and last residue. The D gene is left open where the match is weak. Only part of the rows carry a size: once, few, many, or a class if the clone is expanded.

>NA|NA|TRBV13|TRBJ2-1
TGTGCCAGCAGCTCAGCTCTGTCCTTGAGCTCCTACAATGAGCAGTTCTTC
CASSSALSLSSYNEQFF
>many|NA|TRBV7-9|TRBJ2-7
TGTGCCAGCAGCTCAGACGTGGATATGGACGAGCAGTACTTC
CASSSDVDMDEQYF
>few|NA|TRBV6-1|TRBJ1-4
TGTGCCAGCAGTGAACAGGGGACCGAAAAACTGTTTTTT
CASSEQGTEKLFF
>NA|NA|TRBV12-3/TRBV12-4|TRBJ2-7
TGTGCCAGCAGTTTTTCGGGACCCACCTACGAGCAGTACTTC
CASSFSGPTYEQYF
>few|NA|TRBV25-1|TRBJ2-2
TGTGCCAGCAGGAAACCGAACACCGGGGAGCTGTTTTTT
CASRKPNTGELFF
>NA|NA|TRBV6-1|TRBJ1-4
TGTGCCAGCAGTTGGGGGGTGGCTAATGAAAAACTGTTTTTT
CASSWGVANEKLFF
>many|TRBD1|TRBV4-1|TRBJ1-2
TGCGCCAGCAGGCAGGGGGCAACAGGTTCTAACTATGGCTACACCTTC
CASRQGATGSNYGYTF
>many|TRBD1|TRBV28|TRBJ1-1
TGTGCCAGCAGTTTAGGGGACAGGGACCCCGGGTCGGCTTTCTTT
CASSLGDRDPGSAFF
>many|NA|TRBV6-1|TRBJ2-7
TGTGCCAGCAGTCAGTCCGGCACCCCCTACGAGCAGTACTTC
CASSQSGTPYEQYF
>NA|NA|TRBV11-2|TRBJ2-3
TGTGCCACCCGACCTCCTTCAGATACGCAGTATTTT
CATRPPSDTQYF
>few|TRBD1|TRBV15|TRBJ2-2
TGTGCCACCAGCAGAAGGACAGGGCGCACCGGGGAGCTGTTTTTT
CATSRRTGRTGELFF
>NA|TRBD1|TRBV19|TRBJ1-2
TGTGCCAGTAGTATGGACTGGACAGGGGGAAACTTATATGGCTACACCTTC
CASSMDWTGGNLYGYTF
>many|NA|TRBV18|TRBJ2-3
TGTGCCAGCTCACTTTCCTCCTACACAGATACGCAGTATTTT
CASSLSSYTDTQYF
>many|NA|TRBV2|TRBJ2-2
TGTGCCAGCAGCCGGACGCTATTAAGCGGGGAGCTGTTTTTT
CASSRTLLSGELFF
>NA|NA|TRBV4-1|TRBJ2-1
TGCGCCAGCAGCCGAGGTCGGCAGTTCTTC
CASSRGRQFF
>many|TRBD1|TRBV10-3|TRBJ2-7
TGTGCCATCAACAGACAGGGAGACGAGCAGTACTTC
CAINRQGDEQYF
>many|TRBD2|TRBV6-4|TRBJ2-3
TGTGCCAGCAGTGTGGTTAGCGGGGGTGCAGATACGCAGTATTTT
CASSVVSGGADTQYF
>many|TRBD1|TRBV5-6|TRBJ1-6
TGTGCCAGCAGCTTGTCAACCCTAGGGACAGGGTATAATTCACCCCTCCACTTT
CASSLSTLGTGYNSPLHF
>many|TRBD1|TRBV7-9|TRBJ2-3
TGTGCCAGCAGCTTAGTCCGGGACAGCTATGCCACAGATACGCAGTATTTT
CASSLVRDSYATDTQYF
>many|TRBD1|TRBV9|TRBJ2-7
TGTGCCAGCAGCGGGACAGGGGATTGGCACGAGCAGTACTTC
CASSGTGDWHEQYF
>NA|NA|TRBV25-1|TRBJ2-4
TGTGCCAGCAGTGAATTGCTGGGACACATTCAGTACTTC
CASSELLGHIQYF
>few|TRBD1|TRBV2|TRBJ1-2
TGTGCCAGCAGTGCACAGGGGGCGAAGGGCTACACCTTC
CASSAQGAKGYTF
>few|NA|TRBV24-1|TRBJ2-4
TGTGCCACCAGTGAGGCCGGGACGGAAAACATTCAGTACTTC
CATSEAGTENIQYF
>many|NA|TRBV10-3|TRBJ2-7
TGTGCCATCAGTGAGTCGCTCGGCCTAGACTACGAGCAGTACTTC
CAISESLGLDYEQYF
>many|NA|TRBV6-5|TRBJ1-1
TGTGCCAGCAGTTACTTTGGCTCGGGGTACACTGAAGCTTTCTTT
CASSYFGSGYTEAFF
>many|TRBD2|TRBV7-3|TRBJ2-5
TGTGCCAGCAGCCCAAAGCGGGAGGTGGAGACCCAGTACTTC
CASSPKREVETQYF
>NA|TRBD1|TRBV14|TRBJ2-5
TGTGCCAGCAGCTACAGACAGGGGGCTCTTTGGGAGACCCAGTACTTC
CASSYRQGALWETQYF
>few|NA|TRBV29-1|TRBJ2-5
TGCAGCGTCGTCAGCGTCCCGAAGGGGGAGACCCAGTACTTC
CSVVSVPKGETQYF
>many|NA|TRBV6-1|TRBJ2-3
TGTGCCAGCAGAGGCACAGATACGCAGTATTTT
CASRGTDTQYF
>many|TRBD2|TRBV7-8|TRBJ2-5
TGTGCCAGCGTCACGGGGGGGGGGGAGACCCAGTACTTC
CASVTGGGETQYF
>few|NA|TRBV9|TRBJ2-5
TGTGCCAGCAGCCAATCCAGTATCGAGACCCAGTACTTC
CASSQSSIETQYF
>many|NA|TRBV7-2|TRBJ2-4
TGTGCCAGCAGCTTAAGGACGGGGATCCTAGCCAAAAACATTCAGTACTTC
CASSLRTGILAKNIQYF
>many|NA|TRBV7-8|TRBJ2-3
TGTGCCAGCAGCACCCTCGGCACTAGCAGTGGTTGGGATACGCAGTATTTT
CASSTLGTSSGWDTQYF
>many|NA|TRBV29-1|TRBJ2-2
TGCAGCGTAAAGGACAGGAACACCGGGGAGCTGTTTTTT
CSVKDRNTGELFF
>many|TRBD1|TRBV2|TRBJ1-4
TGTGCCAGCAGTCCAGACAGGGATGAAAAACTGTTTTTT
CASSPDRDEKLFF
>many|TRBD1|TRBV3-1|TRBJ2-1
TGTGCCAGCAGCCAACCGTCCAGGGGGCAGTTGGGTGAGCAGTTCTTC
CASSQPSRGQLGEQFF
>NA|TRBD2|TRBV4-2|TRBJ2-1
TGTGCCAGCAGCCAAGGGACTAGCGGGGTTTCCTACAATGAGCAGTTCTTC
CASSQGTSGVSYNEQFF
>many|NA|TRBV7-9|TRBJ1-1
TGTGCCAGCAGCTTAGCGGCGAGAATGACTGAAGCTTTCTTT
CASSLAARMTEAFF
>NA|NA|TRBV9|TRBJ1-2
TGTGCCAGCAGCGGAGTCCTGACAGGCGGCTATGGCTACACCTTC
CASSGVLTGGYGYTF
>NA|NA|TRBV19|TRBJ1-5
TGTGCCAGTAGTGGGGGGATGCCCCAGCATTTT
CASSGGMPQHF
>many|NA|TRBV7-9|TRBJ2-1
TGTGCCAGCAGCTCCCCCGAGGACAAAGGGTACAATGAGCAGTTCTTC
CASSSPEDKGYNEQFF
>many|NA|TRBV11-3|TRBJ1-4
TGTGCCAGCAGCTTAGATCTGGGAGGAGGGAAACTGTTTTTT
CASSLDLGGGKLFF
>many|NA|TRBV28|TRBJ2-5
TGTGCCAGCAGTTCCCCGACCCGGCAGACCCAGTACTTC
CASSSPTRQTQYF
>few|NA|TRBV19|TRBJ2-5
TGTGCCAGTAGTCCATGGACAGCTCAAGAGACCCGGTACTTC
CASSPWTAQETRYF